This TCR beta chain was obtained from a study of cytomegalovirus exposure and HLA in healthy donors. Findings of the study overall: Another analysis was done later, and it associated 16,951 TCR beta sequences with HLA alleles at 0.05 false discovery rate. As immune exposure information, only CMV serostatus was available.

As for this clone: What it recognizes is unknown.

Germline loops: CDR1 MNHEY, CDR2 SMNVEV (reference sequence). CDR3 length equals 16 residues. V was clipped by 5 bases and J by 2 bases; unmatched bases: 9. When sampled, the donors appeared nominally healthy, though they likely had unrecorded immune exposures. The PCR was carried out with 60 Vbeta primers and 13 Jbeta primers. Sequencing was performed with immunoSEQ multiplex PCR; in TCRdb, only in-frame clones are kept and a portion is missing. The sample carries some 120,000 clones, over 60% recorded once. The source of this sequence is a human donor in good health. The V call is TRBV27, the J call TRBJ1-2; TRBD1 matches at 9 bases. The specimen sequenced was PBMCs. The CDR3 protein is CASSPHHGQGNYGYTF. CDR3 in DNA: TGTGCCAGCAGTCCGCACCACGGACAGGGGAACTATGGCTACACCTTC.